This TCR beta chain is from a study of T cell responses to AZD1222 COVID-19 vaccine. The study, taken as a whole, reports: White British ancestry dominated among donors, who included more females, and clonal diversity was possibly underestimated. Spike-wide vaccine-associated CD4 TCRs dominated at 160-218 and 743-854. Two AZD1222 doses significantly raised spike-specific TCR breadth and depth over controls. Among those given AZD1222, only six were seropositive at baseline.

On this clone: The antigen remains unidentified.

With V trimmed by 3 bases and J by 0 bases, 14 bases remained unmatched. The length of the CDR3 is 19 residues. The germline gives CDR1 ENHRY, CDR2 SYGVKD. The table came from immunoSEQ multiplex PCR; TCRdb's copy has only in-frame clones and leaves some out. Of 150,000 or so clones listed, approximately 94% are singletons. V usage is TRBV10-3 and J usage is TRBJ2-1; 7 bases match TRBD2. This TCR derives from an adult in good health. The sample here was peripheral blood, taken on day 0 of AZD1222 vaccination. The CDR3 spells CAISDPVGERGSSYNEQFF. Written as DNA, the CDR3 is TGTGCCATCAGTGATCCTGTGGGCGAGCGGGGTAGCTCCTACAATGAGCAGTTCTTC.